Shown below are 26 T cell receptor beta chains from a single sample sequenced in a study of T cell repertoires in cytomegalovirus infection. TCRdb ran MiXCR on the reads and lists one entry per CDR3 protein. The top ten hold 15% to 20% of the sample, which has 200,000 to 250,000 distinct CDR3 sequences, 22% seen once. The sequenced material came from CD8+ T cells from PBMCs. The receptors shown here come from a human donor in good health (CMV status not recorded). Some clones in this sample may be carry-over from other donors' samples.

This clonotype has just a few counts. This chain links TRBV5-1 with TRBJ2-1, with D tentatively TRBD2 (7 bases). V lost 4 bases and J 4 bases, leaving 15 bases between the germline ends. Germline CDR1 and CDR2: SGHRS and YFSETQ. There are 15 residues in the CDR3. CDR3 in amino acids: CASSVPAGAYNEQFF. CDR3 nucleotides: TGCGCCAGCAGCGTACCCGCGGGGGCGTACAATGAGCAGTTCTTC.

This clonotype was counted many times. The chain joins TRBV6-1 to TRBJ1-1, with 7 bases identical to TRBD1. Germline V gene lookup returns CDR1 MNHNS and CDR2 SASEGT. V dropped 6 bases and J dropped 5; count of bases not matched to a gene: 6. The CDR3 totals 13 residues. The CDR3 DNA sequence: TGTGCCAGCAGGACGACAGGGTTGACTGAAGCTTTCTTT. Translation: CASRTTGLTEAFF.

This clonotype appeared a few times. The chain uses TRBV5-6 and TRBJ1-6; D remains ambiguous. The V and J ends lost 4 bases and 8 bases respectively, with 19 bases between them. Germline-derived CDR1 and CDR2 are SGHDT and YYEEEE. The CDR3 has 16 amino acids. CDR3 protein: CASSGAQGQADSPLHF. As DNA, the CDR3 is TGTGCCAGCAGCGGAGCCCAAGGGCAGGCGGATTCACCCCTCCACTTT.

This clonotype was seen many times. The chain has TRBV7-9 and TRBJ2-3; D remains ambiguous. The germline V gene has CDR1 SEHNR and CDR2 FQNEAQ (reference sequence). Trimming shortened V by 1 base and J by 2 bases, and 10 bases separated the two germline ends. The CDR3 covers 15 residues. CDR3: CASSLVLDFTDTQYF. CDR3 sequence (DNA): TGTGCCAGCAGCTTAGTCCTAGACTTCACAGATACGCAGTATTTT. Together with reference TRBV7-9 and TRBJ2-3, the CDR3 gives the full variable domain: DTGVSQNPRHKITKRGQNVTFRCDPISEHNRLYWYRQTLGQGPEFLTYFQNEAQLEKSRLLSDRFSAERPKGSFSTLEIQRTEQGDSAMYLCASSLVLDFTDTQYFGPGTRLTVL.

V usage is TRBV7-8 and J usage is TRBJ2-1, with D unresolved. V lost 3 bases to trimming and J lost 4 bases, with 10 bases between them. This CDR3 comprises 14 residues. In germline, CDR1 is SGHVS, CDR2 FQNEAQ. The CDR3 loop is CASSFSPGYNEQFF. As DNA, the CDR3 is TGTGCCAGCAGCTTTTCCCCTGGGTACAATGAGCAGTTCTTC.

The chain couples TRBV7-9 to TRBJ2-7; no reliable D call. Per germline, CDR1 SEHNR and CDR2 FQNEAQ (reference sequence). The CDR3 loop spans 13 amino acids. Trimming stripped 5 bases from V and 5 bases from J, with 13 bases between. CDR3 sequence reads: CASSGGRADEQYF. CDR3 bases: TGTGCCAGCAGCGGTGGAAGGGCTGACGAGCAGTACTTC.

This clonotype was counted between two and nine times. This chain connects TRBV20-1 to TRBJ1-1; possibly TRBD1 for D (5 bases). Between the trimmed V and J ends, which lost 4 bases and 1 base, there was a span of 16 bases. In germline, CDR1 is DFQATT, CDR2 SNEGSKA (reference sequence). The CDR3 has 15 residues. CDR3 region: CSATDWGVTNTEAFF. The CDR3 nucleotides read TGCAGTGCTACCGATTGGGGGGTCACGAACACTGAAGCTTTCTTT.

This clonotype has at least ten counts. V gene TRBV28 combines with J gene TRBJ2-3, with D maybe TRBD2 (6 bases). This CDR3 is 15 amino acids long. Germline V lookup: CDR1 MDHEN, CDR2 SYDVKM. Trimming cost V 1 base and J 0 bases, with 8 bases left between them. The CDR3 loop reads CASSLLAGSTDTQYF. In nucleotides, the CDR3 is TGTGCCAGCAGTTTATTGGCGGGGAGCACAGATACGCAGTATTTT.

The rearrangement uses TRBV6-5 and TRBJ1-1; D is uncertain. Germline CDR1 reads MNHEY; CDR2 reads SVGAGI. The CDR3 runs to 15 residues. Deletions cut 5 bases from V and 0 bases from J, with 13 bases between. CDR3 loop: CASSPPAVMNTEAFF. In DNA, the CDR3 is TGTGCCAGCAGTCCCCCGGCAGTTATGAACACTGAAGCTTTCTTT.

This clonotype has ten or more counts. This chain uses TRBV5-6 with TRBJ2-1, with D tentatively TRBD1 (7 bases). The CDR3 is 13 residues long. The V end was cut by 4 bases, the J end by 4 bases, with 9 bases between. Germline assignment: CDR1 SGHDT and CDR2 YYEEEE. CDR3: CASSAGQYNEQFF. Here the CDR3 DNA reads TGTGCCAGCAGCGCGGGACAGTACAATGAGCAGTTCTTC.

This clonotype has at least ten counts. The V call is TRBV7-6, the J call TRBJ2-2; D is perhaps TRBD2 (6 bases). V lost 6 bases and J lost 4, with 21 bases in between. The CDR3 is 17 residues long. Germline CDR1 reads SGHVS; CDR2 reads FNYEAQ. CDR3 nucleotide sequence: TGTGCCAGCAGTTATTCCCCGGGACTTCCCCTCACCGGGGAGCTGTTTTTT. Encoded protein: CASSYSPGLPLTGELFF.

This clonotype was recorded at least ten times. This chain uses TRBV7-8 with TRBJ2-5, with D possibly TRBD2 on 7 matching bases. Trimming took 8 bases from V and 5 from J, leaving 15 bases between them. This CDR3 is built from 13 residues. CDR1 is SGHVS, CDR2 FQNEAQ, per germline. CDR3 loop: CASWGGAGETQYF. DNA for the CDR3: TGTGCCAGCTGGGGGGGGGCCGGGGAGACCCAGTACTTC.

V usage is TRBV28 and J usage is TRBJ1-4, with 12 bases identical to TRBD1. Trimming removed 3 bases from V and 0 bases from J; junction bases left unmatched: 14. CDR1 MDHEN and CDR2 SYDVKM come from the germline V gene. The CDR3 is made up of 21 amino acids. Here the CDR3 DNA reads TGTGCCAGCAGTTTCCCGGGACAGGGGGCTTTGGATCTAGCAACTAATGAAAAACTGTTTTTT. Protein: CASSFPGQGALDLATNEKLFF.

This clonotype occurred a few times. The V call is TRBV3-1, the J call TRBJ2-3; D is uncertain. Germline CDR1 LGHDT, CDR2 YNNKEL (reference sequence). This CDR3 has 13 amino acids. Between the trimmed V and J ends, which lost 2 bases and 4 bases, there was a span of 7 bases. The DNA of the CDR3 is TGTGCCAGCAGCCAAAGTCTAGCAGATACGCAGTATTTT. Protein: CASSQSLADTQYF.

This clonotype was recorded many times. The chain combines TRBV7-2 with TRBJ2-7; D tentatively reads TRBD1 or TRBD2 (5 bases each). Trimming stripped 5 bases from V and 2 bases from J, with 13 bases between. The CDR3 spans 14 residues. Germline CDR1 reads SGHTA; CDR2 reads FQGNSA. The CDR3 region has the DNA TGTGCCAGCAGCCACCGGGACGGGACCTACGAGCAGTACTTC. It yields the protein CASSHRDGTYEQYF.

The chain combines TRBV7-6 with TRBJ2-2; D gene unclear. V was clipped by 5 bases and J by 3 bases, with 4 bases between them. This CDR3 is 12 amino acids long. The germline CDR1 and CDR2 sequences are SGHVS and FNYEAQ. The CDR3 DNA reads as TGTGCCAGCAGCCGGGACACCGGGGAGCTGTTTTTT. Translation gives CASSRDTGELFF.

The chain couples TRBV15 to TRBJ2-7, with 8 nucleotides matching TRBD1. The germline V gene has CDR1 LNHNV and CDR2 YYDKDF (reference sequence). J lost 3 bases, V lost 2 bases, and 12 bases had no gene match. The CDR3 loop spans 17 amino acids. CDR3 amino acids: CATSRLPPGQAVYEQYF. The CDR3 nucleotides are TGTGCCACCAGCAGATTACCACCGGGACAGGCCGTCTACGAGCAGTACTTC.

Many counts were recorded for this clonotype. This chain connects TRBV7-9 to TRBJ1-1; D is ambiguous. CDR1 SEHNR and CDR2 FQNEAQ come from the germline V gene (reference sequence). V lost 2 bases and J lost 1, with 8 bases in between. The length of the CDR3 is 14 residues. The CDR3 DNA follows: TGTGCCAGCAGCTTAAGCCGGACGAACACTGAAGCTTTCTTT. Translating gives CASSLSRTNTEAFF.

About this clonotype itself: One junction end disagrees with the germline gene, perhaps due to a read error. The rearrangement links TRBV7-2 to TRBJ1-1; D gene unclear. The CDR3 consists of 13 residues. Germline V lookup: CDR1 SGHTA, CDR2 FQGNSA. The CDR3 is CASSITVNTEDFF. The CDR3 DNA is TGTGCCAGCAGCATTACAGTGAACACTGAAGATTTCTTT.

CDR3 in amino acids: CAISDSDNEQFF. In DNA form, the CDR3 reads TGTGCCATCAGTGATAGCGACAATGAGCAGTTCTTC. This chain joins TRBV10-3 and TRBJ2-1; D might be TRBD2 (5 bases). Per the germline V gene, CDR1 is ENHRY and CDR2 is SYGVKD. This CDR3 region has 12 residues. Between the trimmed V and J ends, which lost 3 bases and 5 bases, there was a span of 5 bases.

The gene calls are TRBV12-3 or TRBV12-4 and TRBJ1-5; 7 bases fit TRBD1. This CDR3 is 14 amino acids long. Trimming took 0 bases from V and 5 from J; bases not matched to a gene: 1. The CDR3 DNA reads TGTGCCAGCAGTTTAGCACAGGGGTATCAGCCCCAGCATTTT. It yields the protein CASSLAQGYQPQHF.

The CDR3 loop reads CASSFGQGPRVEQYF. The CDR3 DNA follows: TGCGCCAGCAGCTTCGGACAGGGACCGAGAGTCGAGCAGTACTTC. The chain links TRBV5-1 to TRBJ2-7; 8 bases fit TRBD1. Per germline, CDR1 SGHRS and CDR2 YFSETQ. This CDR3 has 15 amino acids. V shed 2 bases, J shed 6 bases, and the junction held 10 bases outside the gene matches. Full variable domain (missing parts from reference TRBV5-1 and TRBJ2-7): KAGVTQTPRYLIKTRGQQVTLSCSPISGHRSVSWYQQTPGQGLQFLFEYFSETQRNKGNFPGRFSGRQFSNSRSEMNVSTLELGDSALYLCASSFGQGPRVEQYFGPGTRLTVT.

The sample holds one count of this clonotype. The CDR3 coding sequence is TGTGCCAGCAGCTACACAGGGGGCGCGAACGGGGAGCTGTTTTTT. Its translation: CASSYTGGANGELFF. The V call is TRBV2, the J call TRBJ2-2; TRBD1 agrees at 9 bases. CDR1 SNHLY and CDR2 FYNNEI come from the germline V gene. The CDR3 extends over 15 amino acids. V lost 6 bases and J lost 7; bases outside the gene matches: 9.

This chain links TRBV23-1 with TRBJ2-3, with D tentatively TRBD2 (7 bases). TRBV23-1 falls under the ORF class, with uncertain function. Trimming removed 0 bases from V and 5 bases from J, with 12 bases in between. CDR3 length: 15 amino acids. CDR3 loop: CASSQSGGAGDTQYF. CDR3 nucleotides: TGCGCCAGCAGTCAATCGGGGGGGGCCGGAGATACGCAGTATTTT.

This chain connects TRBV28 to TRBJ2-3, with 9 bases lining up with TRBD1. From germline, CDR1 is MDHEN and CDR2 SYDVKM. J was trimmed by 3 bases and V by 6 bases; bases with no gene match: 13. There are 17 residues in the CDR3. CDR3 sequence reads: CASRRLPGQGETDTQYF. The CDR3 DNA reads TGTGCCAGCAGGCGCCTCCCGGGACAGGGTGAGACAGATACGCAGTATTTT.

This clonotype was seen a few times. The chain recombines TRBV2 with TRBJ2-2, with no clear D. Trimming removed 6 bases from V and 7 bases from J, with 18 bases in between. The CDR3 length is 15 residues. Germline CDR1 is SNHLY and CDR2 is FYNNEI. CDR3 sequence: CASRNFAPVSGELFF. DNA for the CDR3: TGTGCCAGCAGAAATTTTGCCCCGGTTAGCGGGGAGCTGTTTTTT.